Presented here are 23 T cell receptor beta chains from one specimen sequenced in a study of radiotherapy plus CTLA-4 blockade in lung cancer. Using immunoSEQ multiplex PCR, the repertoire was profiled, and TCRdb retains in-frame clones only, with some absent. The sample contains 120,000 or so clones, about four fifths of which appear only once. This material consisted of peripheral blood, taken from a patient treated with radiotherapy plus ipilimumab. The receptors were sampled from a human donor with non-small cell lung cancer who had a partial response to radiotherapy plus ipilimumab.

This chain joins TRBV19 and TRBJ2-1; 9 nucleotides agree with TRBD2. V gave up 3 bases and J gave up 2 bases; unmatched junction bases: 2. Germline-derived CDR1 and CDR2 are LNHDA and SQIVND (reference sequence). The CDR3 is 15 amino acids. The CDR3, as DNA: TGTGCCAGTAGTATTAGCGGGAGAACCTACAATGAGCAGTTCTTC. It codes for CASSISGRTYNEQFF.

This clone showed up just once. The rearrangement joins TRBV6-5 to TRBJ1-1; 7 positions match TRBD1. This CDR3 comprises 14 residues. Germline lookup yields CDR1 MNHEY and CDR2 SVGAGI. Losses at the gene ends were 2 bases for V and 3 bases for J; bases not matched to a gene: 3. The CDR3 nucleotides read TGTGCCAGCAGTTACGTCACAGGGGACACTGAAGCTTTCTTT. As protein: CASSYVTGDTEAFF.

The rearrangement links TRBV30 to TRBJ1-1, with D unresolved. V was cut by 3 bases and J by 7 bases, with 6 bases left in between. Germline values: CDR1 GTSNPN, CDR2 SVGIG (reference sequence). The CDR3 consists of 10 residues. The CDR3 DNA reads TGTGCCTGGAGAGCTAATGAAGCTTTCTTT. Its protein is CAWRANEAFF.

J is TRBJ2-1 and V is TRBV6-1; D gene ambiguous. Germline V gives CDR1 MNHNS, CDR2 SASEGT. CDR3 length: 13 amino acids. The V gene lost 0 bases and the J gene lost 9 bases, with 9 bases spanning the gap. This CDR3 is CASSEARLSEQFF. The CDR3 DNA is TGTGCCAGCAGTGAAGCACGCCTTAGTGAGCAGTTCTTC.

As concerns this clone: The sample holds other DNA sequences that translate to the same CDR3. The chain has TRBV27 and TRBJ2-1; 8 bases fit TRBD2. The ends lost 6 bases at V and 7 bases at J; junction bases unmatched: 5. Per germline, CDR1 MNHEY and CDR2 SMNVEV (reference sequence). The length of the CDR3 is 13 residues. CDR3 DNA: TGTGCCAGCAGCTACAGCGGGAGAAATGAGCAGTTCTTC. Its translation is CASSYSGRNEQFF.

The chain uses TRBV5-1 and TRBJ2-3; a possible D gene is TRBD1 (7 bases). The CDR3 extends over 15 amino acids. V dropped 3 bases and J dropped 0 bases, with 11 bases sitting between them. The V gene's germline CDR1 is SGHRS and CDR2 YFSETQ. The CDR3 protein is CASSSGDRSTDTQYF. The CDR3 region has the DNA TGCGCCAGCAGCTCGGGGGACAGAAGCACAGATACGCAGTATTTT.

The CDR3 reads CASSEGSIQETQYF. For the CDR3, the DNA is TGTGCCAGCAGTGAGGGCAGCATCCAAGAGACCCAGTACTTC. The V call is TRBV2, the J call TRBJ2-5; D remains ambiguous. This CDR3 is built from 14 residues. CDR1 and CDR2 from the germline V gene are SNHLY and FYNNEI. Deletions cut 3 bases from V and 1 base from J, with 9 bases between.

The chain joins TRBV27 to TRBJ2-1; possible D gene TRBD1, 6 bases. The CDR3 has 16 amino acids. V lost 6 bases and J lost 3, with 18 bases in between. Germline assignment: CDR1 MNHEY and CDR2 SMNVEV (reference sequence). CDR3 region: CASRLLQTGDYNEQFF. The CDR3 bases are TGTGCCAGCAGACTCCTCCAGACAGGAGACTACAATGAGCAGTTCTTC.

The gene calls are TRBV28 and TRBJ2-7; 8 bases map to TRBD2. Per the germline V gene, CDR1 is MDHEN and CDR2 is SYDVKM. This CDR3 is 14 amino acids long. V gave up 8 bases and J gave up 0 bases; unmatched junction bases: 6. This chain's CDR3 is CASRKAGASYEQYV. In DNA, the CDR3 is TGTGCCAGCCGAAAAGCGGGGGCCTCCTACGAGCAGTACGTC.

CDR3 sequence reads: CASRGVGTSGSETQYF. In DNA, the CDR3 is TGCGCCAGCAGGGGCGTCGGGACTAGCGGGTCGGAGACCCAGTACTTC. The chain carries TRBV10-2 and TRBJ2-5; TRBD2 matches at 12 bases. The CDR3 runs 16 residues. The germline CDR1 and CDR2 sequences are WSHSY and SAAADI. J was trimmed by 5 bases and V by 6 bases; bases with no gene match: 10.

This sequence joins TRBV9 and TRBJ1-5; 9 bases map to TRBD1. Germline-derived CDR1 and CDR2 are SGDLS and YYNGEE. Trimming cost V 7 bases and J 5 bases; bases outside gene matches: 7. The CDR3 length is 14 residues. The CDR3 DNA follows: TGTGCCAGCGGGGGACAGGGAGTATATCAGCCCCAGCATTTT. This gives the protein CASGGQGVYQPQHF. Variable domain in full (rest from reference TRBV9 and TRBJ1-5): DSGVTQTPKHLITATGQRVTLRCSPRSGDLSVYWYQQSLDQGLQFLIQYYNGEERAKGNILERFSAQQFPDLHSELNLSSLELGDSALYFCASGGQGVYQPQHFGDGTRLSIL.

V gene TRBV27 combines with J gene TRBJ2-5; D perhaps matches TRBD2 (6 bases). The ends were cut back, 5 bases at V and 4 bases at J, with 20 bases in the middle. Germline CDR1 and CDR2: MNHEY and SMNVEV (reference sequence). The CDR3 sequence is 16 residues long. CDR3 sequence: CASSQGWGLGGETQYF. CDR3 DNA sequence: TGTGCCAGCAGTCAGGGATGGGGGTTGGGGGGAGAGACCCAGTACTTC.

This clone was seen a handful of times. CDR3 amino acids: CASSVGTGWSTEAFF. CDR3 bases: TGTGCCAGTAGTGTCGGGACAGGGTGGAGCACTGAAGCTTTCTTT. V is TRBV19 and J is TRBJ1-1; 9 nucleotides match TRBD1. The junction had 8 bases not matched to a gene; V was cut back by 5 bases and J by 4 bases. There are 15 residues in the CDR3. Germline V gene data show CDR1 as LNHDA and CDR2 as SQIVND (reference sequence).

The chain combines TRBV6-8 with TRBJ1-2; no reliable D call. The V end was cut by 6 bases, the J end by 3 bases, with 17 bases between. Germline CDR1 is MNHGY and CDR2 is SAAAGT. This CDR3 contains 15 residues. The CDR3 reads CASSTKPGSYYGYTF. The CDR3 coding sequence is TGTGCCAGCAGCACTAAACCCGGCAGTTACTATGGCTACACCTTC.

The gene calls are TRBV7-2 and TRBJ2-1; 14 bases map to TRBD2. The V and J ends lost 4 bases and 8 bases, in that order; junction bases with no gene match: 4. The CDR3 sequence is 15 residues long. From germline, CDR1 is SGHTA and CDR2 FQGNSA. The CDR3 DNA follows: TGTGCCAGCAGCTCAGGGACTAGCGGGAGCGATGAGCAGTTCTTC. This gives the protein CASSSGTSGSDEQFF.

The chain recombines TRBV6-4 with TRBJ2-2; 8 bases align to TRBD1. V lost 3 bases to trimming and J lost 0 bases; unmatched junction nucleotides: 3. The CDR3 is made up of 16 amino acids. Germline CDR1 MRHNA, CDR2 SNTAGT. CDR3 in DNA: TGTGCCAGCAGTGAGAGGACAGGGACGAACACCGGGGAGCTGTTTTTT. Its protein product is CASSERTGTNTGELFF.

The chain has TRBV7-6 and TRBJ1-1, with D unclear. Germline V CDR1 and CDR2: SGHVS, FNYEAQ. The CDR3 is 14 amino acids. Trimming removed 1 base at V and 1 base at J, with 7 bases between. The CDR3: CASSLGHTNTEAFF. The CDR3 nucleotides read TGTGCCAGCAGCTTAGGACATACGAACACTGAAGCTTTCTTT.

The chain links TRBV6-5 to TRBJ1-1; maybe TRBD1 (6 bases). Germline values: CDR1 MNHEY, CDR2 SVGAGI. There are 14 residues in the CDR3. V lost 5 bases, J lost 2 bases, and 12 bases lay in between. CDR3: CASSPLQGNTEAFF. CDR3 sequence (DNA): TGTGCCAGCAGTCCACTACAGGGAAACACTGAAGCTTTCTTT.

This clone was seen only a few times. This chain connects TRBV5-1 to TRBJ2-2; D possibly corresponds to TRBD1 (5 bases). V was shortened by 5 bases and J by 6 bases, with 11 bases between the two germline ends. CDR3 size: 13 residues. Germline V gene lookup returns CDR1 SGHRS and CDR2 YFSETQ. CDR3 nucleotide sequence: TGCGCCAGCAGGATTGGGGCACCCGGGGAGCTGTTTTTT. Residues: CASRIGAPGELFF.

The V and J genes are TRBV19 and TRBJ1-2; TRBD1 agrees at 7 bases. V was pared by 4 bases and J by 8 bases, with 4 bases of the junction left unmatched. The germline V gene encodes CDR1 LNHDA and CDR2 SQIVND (reference sequence). The CDR3 is 12 amino acids. The DNA of the CDR3 is TGTGCCAGTAGTACGGACAGGCAAGGCTACACCTTC. Translation: CASSTDRQGYTF.

This clone has a handful of counts. V usage is TRBV18 and J usage is TRBJ1-1; 7 nucleotides line up with TRBD1. The CDR3 runs 14 residues. Germline V gene lookup returns CDR1 KGHSH and CDR2 LQKENI. V lost 5 bases to trimming and J lost 3 bases; unmatched junction nucleotides: 6. The chain's CDR3 is CASSTTGVDTEAFF. The DNA for the CDR3 is TGTGCCAGCTCAACCACAGGGGTCGACACTGAAGCTTTCTTT.

The genes are TRBV9 and TRBJ2-2; D gene uncertain. CDR1 is SGDLS and CDR2 is YYNGEE in the germline V gene. The CDR3 runs 14 residues. V was trimmed by 1 base and J by 1 base, leaving 5 bases between them. Here the CDR3 DNA reads TGTGCCAGCAGCGTATCAGGGAACACCGGGGAGCTGTTTTTT. It yields the protein CASSVSGNTGELFF. The whole variable domain, remainder taken from reference TRBV9 and TRBJ2-2, is DSGVTQTPKHLITATGQRVTLRCSPRSGDLSVYWYQQSLDQGLQFLIQYYNGEERAKGNILERFSAQQFPDLHSELNLSSLELGDSALYFCASSVSGNTGELFFGEGSRLTVL.

J is TRBJ2-5 and V is TRBV27; 10 nucleotides agree with TRBD2. The CDR3 runs 13 residues. CDR1 and CDR2 (germline): MNHEY, SMNVEV (reference sequence). V was clipped by 10 bases and J by 4 bases; unmatched bases: 6. For the CDR3, the DNA is TGTGCCACCAAACTAGCGGGAAGAGAGACCCAGTACTTC. This gives the protein CATKLAGRETQYF.